The 29 T cell receptor beta chains below were found in one sample sequenced in a study of Graves' ophthalmopathy and Graves' hyperthyroidism. RNA transcripts were the source from which TCR beta CDR3 regions were amplified. HTBI primers were employed in first-round RT-PCR, then a second-round multiplex PCR followed. TCRdb ran MiXCR on the multiplex PCR reads and lists one entry per CDR3 protein. There are around 340,000 distinct CDR3 sequences in the sample; 15% to 20% occur only once, and about 12% lies in the top ten. Material for sequencing was peripheral blood. Source of these receptors: an adult man with Graves' ophthalmopathy.

This clonotype has ten or more counts. The chain couples TRBV6-5 to TRBJ2-7; 7 nucleotides agree with TRBD1. J was trimmed by 3 bases and V by 6 bases; bases with no gene match: 5. Germline-derived CDR1 and CDR2 are MNHEY and SVGAGI. This CDR3 is built from 13 residues. In DNA form, the CDR3 reads TGTGCCAGCAGCCGGGACAGATACTACGAGCAGTACTTC. Protein sequence: CASSRDRYYEQYF.

This clonotype has at least ten counts. The chain links TRBV12-3 or TRBV12-4 to TRBJ1-6; TRBD1 matches 7 bases. This CDR3 has 16 amino acids. The V gene end was trimmed by 6 bases and the J gene end by 1 base; junction bases not matched to a gene: 6. In DNA, the CDR3 is TGTGCCAGCAGACAAAGACAGGGTTCCTATAATTCACCCCTCCACTTT. This gives the protein CASRQRQGSYNSPLHF.

V usage is TRBV7-8 and J usage is TRBJ2-7; weak D call: TRBD2 (5 bases). CDR1 is SGHVS and CDR2 is FQNEAQ in the germline V gene. CDR3 length: 13 amino acids. The V gene lost 3 bases and the J gene lost 3 bases, with 9 bases spanning the gap. The CDR3 sequence is CASSFAAGYEQYF. The CDR3 nucleotides are TGTGCCAGCAGCTTTGCCGCGGGCTACGAGCAGTACTTC.

This clonotype has ten or more counts. This chain connects TRBV28 to TRBJ1-1, with D perhaps TRBD1 (5 bases). The CDR3 consists of 16 residues. The germline V and J ends were trimmed by 7 bases and 0 bases, with 18 bases remaining between them. CDR1 is MDHEN and CDR2 is SYDVKM in the germline V gene. The chain's CDR3 is CASILSGAPVNTEAFF. The CDR3 DNA sequence: TGTGCCAGCATACTTAGTGGGGCACCTGTGAACACTGAAGCTTTCTTT.

About this clonotype: A much larger clone lies a single base off, so this may be a read error. The chain links TRBV6-5 to TRBJ2-7; D is tentatively TRBD1 or TRBD2 (5 bases each). CDR3 size: 14 residues. CDR1 MNHEY and CDR2 SVGAGI come from the germline V gene. Trimming stripped 0 bases from V and 6 bases from J, with 12 bases between. CDR3 coding DNA: TGTGCCAGCAGTTACTCGAGGGACGGGCGCGAGCAGTACTTC. Translation gives CASSYSRDGREQYF.

Ten or more counts support this clonotype. The CDR3 region is CASSSTGNSPLHF. Here the CDR3 DNA reads TGTGCCAGCAGTTCCACAGGGAATTCACCCCTCCACTTT. The chain joins TRBV28 to TRBJ1-6, with D possibly TRBD1 on 6 matching bases. Trimming took off 4 bases at V and 7 bases at J, with 8 bases between the two ends. Germline V gene sequence: CDR1 MDHEN, CDR2 SYDVKM. The CDR3 is 13 residues long.

This clonotype showed up many times. The CDR3 region is CASRGLAGGPETQYF. CDR3 coding DNA: TGTGCCAGCAGGGGACTAGCGGGAGGGCCAGAGACCCAGTACTTC. This chain uses TRBV2 with TRBJ2-5; TRBD2 agrees at 16 bases. CDR1 and CDR2 (germline): SNHLY, FYNNEI. V lost 6 bases, J lost 4 bases, and 2 bases stayed unmatched. The CDR3 runs to 15 residues.

This clonotype was recorded many times. Germline and junction disagree at one end, which may indicate a read error. The chain combines TRBV4-1 with TRBJ2-2; 9 bases match TRBD1. Germline CDR1 reads MGHRA; CDR2 reads YSYEKL. The CDR3 sequence is 14 residues long. CDR3 in amino acids: CASSDRGNTGELFF. In nucleotides, the CDR3 is TGTGCCAGTTCGGACAGGGGAAATACCGGGGAGCTGTTTTTT.

This clonotype occurred many times. The V and J genes are TRBV6-2 or TRBV6-3 and TRBJ1-2; TRBD1 is a possible D gene (5 bases). The germline V gene has CDR1 MNHEY and CDR2 SVGEGT. V shed 5 bases and J shed 3 bases, with 16 bases lying between them. The CDR3 spans 15 residues. CDR3 in DNA: TGTGCCAGCAGTACGACCAGGGATTTCTACTATGGCTACACCTTC. Protein: CASSTTRDFYYGYTF.

The sample holds a few counts of this clonotype. This sequence joins TRBV5-1 and TRBJ2-2, with 8 bases matching TRBD1. The CDR3 has 14 residues. Germline V lookup: CDR1 SGHRS, CDR2 YFSETQ. V lost 7 bases to trimming and J lost 8 bases; unmatched junction nucleotides: 10. The CDR3 nucleotides are TGCGCCAGCGGTCGGGCAGGGGGCCTTGGGGAGCTGTTTTTT. Translated, it gives CASGRAGGLGELFF. The whole variable domain, filled in from reference TRBV5-1 and TRBJ2-2, reads KAGVTQTPRYLIKTRGQQVTLSCSPISGHRSVSWYQQTPGQGLQFLFEYFSETQRNKGNFPGRFSGRQFSNSRSEMNVSTLELGDSALYLCASGRAGGLGELFFGEGSRLTVL.

This clonotype was seen repeatedly, ten times or more. This sequence may be a read error, since a much larger clone differs from it by one base. Because it lacks the conserved phenylalanine or tryptophan at the end, this CDR3 is likely a read error. The chain joins TRBV10-3 to TRBJ2-7, with D perhaps matching TRBD1 (6 bases). This CDR3 is 14 amino acids long. V was trimmed by 10 bases and J by 2 bases, leaving 18 bases between them. Germline values: CDR1 ENHRY, CDR2 SYGVKD. In nucleotides, the CDR3 is TGTGCCACGAACCGGGACACAAAGGCCTACGAGCAGTACTCC. Translated, it gives CATNRDTKAYEQYS.

This clonotype was seen a single time. The chain couples TRBV5-1 to TRBJ2-7; D is perhaps TRBD1 or TRBD2 (5 bases each). The V end was cut by 6 bases, the J end by 3 bases, with 16 bases between. Germline V lookup: CDR1 SGHRS, CDR2 YFSETQ. The CDR3 contains 14 residues. This chain's CDR3 is CASTYWDLNYEQYF. In DNA form, the CDR3 reads TGCGCCAGCACCTATTGGGACCTTAACTACGAGCAGTACTTC.

In its sample, this clonotype was seen many times. The gene calls are TRBV11-2 and TRBJ1-2; a possible D gene is TRBD1 (6 bases). The CDR3 contains 17 residues. The V gene lost 1 base and the J gene lost 8 bases, with 23 bases spanning the gap. Germline V gene data show CDR1 as SGHAT and CDR2 as FQNNGV. The CDR3 region has the DNA TGTGCCAGCAGCTTAGGGACAGCCCGGGCCCAGAGACGGGGCTACACCTTC. Protein sequence: CASSLGTARAQRRGYTF.

Ten or more counts support this clonotype. In DNA, the CDR3 is TGTGCCAGCAGCCGGGACAGGGGGTTCTCCTACGAGCAGTACTTC. Encoded protein: CASSRDRGFSYEQYF. This rearrangement joins TRBV3-1 to TRBJ2-7, with 11 positions matching TRBD1. The CDR3 contains 15 residues. The ends lost 4 bases at V and 0 bases at J; junction bases unmatched: 2. Germline CDR1 reads LGHDT; CDR2 reads YNNKEL (reference sequence).

This chain links TRBV12-3 or TRBV12-4 with TRBJ1-6, with TRBD1 matching 7 bases. There are 14 residues in the CDR3. Trimming removed 5 bases from V and 10 bases from J; junction bases left unmatched: 8. This CDR3 reads CASSGQAKNSPLHF. The CDR3 DNA reads TGTGCCAGCAGTGGACAGGCCAAAAACTCACCCCTCCACTTT.

At least ten counts were recorded for this clonotype. CDR3 sequence reads: CASSQVGKTYEQYF. Here the CDR3 DNA reads TGCGCCAGCAGCCAAGTAGGCAAGACCTACGAGCAGTACTTC. The J gene is TRBJ2-7, the V gene TRBV4-3; no firm D call. CDR3 size: 14 residues. The V and J ends lost 1 base and 2 bases respectively, with 9 bases between them. The germline gives CDR1 LGHNA, CDR2 YSLEER.

This clonotype was counted many times. CDR3 in amino acids: CASSRDSNQPQHF. As DNA, the CDR3 is TGTGCCAGCAGTCGGGACAGCAATCAGCCCCAGCATTTT. V is TRBV18 and J is TRBJ1-5, with D possibly being TRBD1 (5 bases). V dropped 8 bases and J dropped 1 base, with 9 bases sitting between them. The CDR3 is made up of 13 amino acids. Germline CDR1 and CDR2: KGHSH and LQKENI.

This clonotype was counted many times. The chain links TRBV11-2 to TRBJ2-3, with D possibly called TRBD1 or TRBD2 (5 bases each). The length of the CDR3 is 17 residues. From germline, CDR1 is SGHAT and CDR2 FQNNGV. Trimming removed 6 bases at V and 2 bases at J, with 21 bases between. Written as DNA, the CDR3 is TGTGCCAGCAGACGAGGGACGGTCGGTGGGATCACAGATACGCAGTATTTT. Encoded protein: CASRRGTVGGITDTQYF.

This chain joins TRBV6-1 and TRBJ2-7, with 10 bases aligning to TRBD2. J lost 4 bases, V lost 7 bases, and 7 bases had no gene match. Per the germline V gene, CDR1 is MNHNS and CDR2 is SASEGT. The CDR3 is 14 residues long. Here the CDR3 DNA reads TGTGCCAGCACCCCCAGCGGGAGGGAGTACGAGCAGTACTTC. Encoded protein: CASTPSGREYEQYF.

This clonotype was counted ten times or more. The V and J genes are TRBV3-1 and TRBJ2-2; D unresolved. This CDR3 region has 13 residues. The V and J ends lost 0 bases and 7 bases respectively, with 6 bases between them. From germline, CDR1 is LGHDT and CDR2 YNNKEL (reference sequence). CDR3 protein: CASSQDKDGELFF. The CDR3 nucleotides read TGTGCCAGCAGCCAAGATAAGGACGGGGAGCTGTTTTTT.

This clonotype was seen at least ten times. Likely a read error: the CDR3 ends without its conserved phenylalanine or tryptophan. The gene calls are TRBV30 and TRBJ1-2; possibly TRBD1 for D (6 bases). CDR1 and CDR2 from the germline V gene are GTSNPN and SVGIG (reference sequence). Trimming stripped 1 base from V and 4 bases from J, with 10 bases between. The length of the CDR3 is 13 residues. For the CDR3, the DNA is TGTGCCTGGAGTGGAGGACAGCTCTATGGCTACACCTCC. This sequence encodes CAWSGGQLYGYTS.

The chain joins TRBV24-1 to TRBJ2-7; 9 bases agree with TRBD1. Germline assignment: CDR1 KGHDR and CDR2 SFDVKD. This CDR3 is built from 14 residues. V lost 4 bases, J lost 4 bases, and 4 bases stayed unmatched. The CDR3 DNA is TGTGCCACCAGTGACCGACAGGGGGGATACGAGCAGTACTTC. It yields the protein CATSDRQGGYEQYF.

In this sample, this clonotype turned up many times. The chain employs TRBV20-1 and TRBJ2-2; D ambiguous. Germline V lookup: CDR1 DFQATT, CDR2 SNEGSKA (reference sequence). V dropped 4 bases and J dropped 0 bases, with 12 bases sitting between them. The CDR3 length is 15 residues. This CDR3 is CSATMDGTNTGELFF. CDR3 bases: TGCAGTGCTACAATGGACGGAACGAACACCGGGGAGCTGTTTTTT.

V gene TRBV20-1 combines with J gene TRBJ2-7; 7 bases agree with TRBD2. Per germline, CDR1 DFQATT and CDR2 SNEGSKA (reference sequence). Germline trimming cut 4 bases from V and 4 bases from J; bases unmatched to any gene: 13. The CDR3 covers 15 residues. CDR3 loop: CSATGGAGVEYEQYF. The CDR3 DNA sequence: TGCAGTGCTACCGGTGGGGCGGGAGTAGAGTACGAGCAGTACTTC.

There are many counts of this clonotype. The chain is built from TRBV6-5 and TRBJ2-7; D might be TRBD2 (5 bases). Trimming left V 2 bases short and J 0 bases short, with 8 bases between. The CDR3 covers 14 residues. Germline values: CDR1 MNHEY, CDR2 SVGAGI. The CDR3 DNA follows: TGTGCCAGCAGTTACAGGGAGAGCTCCTACGAGCAGTACTTC. Its protein is CASSYRESSYEQYF.

This clonotype was detected many times. The V gene is TRBV15, the J gene TRBJ2-2, with 11 positions matching TRBD1. The CDR3 loop spans 18 amino acids. V trimming: 0 bases; J trimming: 8 bases; junction bases outside the gene matches: 11. CDR1 and CDR2 (germline): LNHNV, YYDKDF (reference sequence). The CDR3 DNA follows: TGTGCCACCAGCAGAGAGAGGCCGGGACAGGGGGTGCTAGGGGAGCTGTTTTTT. This codes for CATSRERPGQGVLGELFF.

In this sample, this clonotype turned up many times. In DNA form, the CDR3 reads TGTGCCAGCAGTTCTACAGGGGGCTCTGAAGCTTTCTTT. It yields the protein CASSSTGGSEAFF. The gene calls are TRBV6-2 or TRBV6-3 and TRBJ1-1; the match to TRBD1 covers 9 bases. This CDR3 contains 13 residues. Germline V gene lookup returns CDR1 MNHEY and CDR2 SVGEGT. V shed 4 bases, J shed 6 bases, and the junction held 3 bases outside the gene matches.

A word on this clonotype: Given a much more abundant clone one base away, this may be a read error. This chain uses TRBV6-1 with TRBJ1-6; D gene uncertain. This CDR3 has 12 residues. Germline V gene lookup returns CDR1 MNHNS and CDR2 SASEGT. The ends were cut back, 6 bases at V and 8 bases at J, with 8 bases in the middle. The CDR3, as DNA: TGTGCCAGCAGGAGGGTCCATTCACCCCTCCACTTT. This gives the protein CASRRVHSPLHF.

Many counts were recorded for this clonotype. The V call is TRBV27, the J call TRBJ1-5; the match to TRBD1 covers 7 bases. The ends lost 4 bases at V and 4 bases at J; junction bases unmatched: 7. This CDR3 spans 15 amino acids. CDR1 and CDR2 from the germline V gene are MNHEY and SMNVEV (reference sequence). The CDR3 region has the DNA TGTGCCAGCAGTTACCGGGACAGCGTAAATCAGCCCCAGCATTTT. Amino acids: CASSYRDSVNQPQHF.